This T cell receptor beta chain stems from a study of T cell changes during pregnancy in multiple sclerosis. This CDR3 is built from 14 residues. Deletions cut 0 bases from V and 4 bases from J, with 9 bases between. Germline CDR1 is KGHSH and CDR2 is LQKENI. The protocol was immunoSEQ multiplex PCR, while the TCRdb copy is restricted to in-frame clones and leaves out a portion. The sample records 30,000 to 45,000 clones, more than 85% being singletons. The clonotype was recovered from a female donor with multiple sclerosis, enrolled in a pregnancy study. This chain joins TRBV18 and TRBJ1-2; a possible D gene is TRBD1 (6 bases). Material: CD8+ T cells from peripheral blood mononuclear cells, obtained in the first trimester of pregnancy. As DNA, the CDR3 is TGTGCCAGCTCACCACCCGGGGGGGCCTATGGCTACACCTTC. Translating it yields CASSPPGGAYGYTF.